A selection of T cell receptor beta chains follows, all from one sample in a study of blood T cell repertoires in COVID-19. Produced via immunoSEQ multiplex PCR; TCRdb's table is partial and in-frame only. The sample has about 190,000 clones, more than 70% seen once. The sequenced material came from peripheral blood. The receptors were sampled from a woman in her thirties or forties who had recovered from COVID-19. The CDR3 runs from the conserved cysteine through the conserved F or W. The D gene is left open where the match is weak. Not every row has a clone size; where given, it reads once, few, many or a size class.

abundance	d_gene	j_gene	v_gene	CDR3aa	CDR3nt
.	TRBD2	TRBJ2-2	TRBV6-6	CASSRAGEVNTGELFF	TGTGCCAGCAGTCGAGCGGGAGAGGTGAACACCGGGGAGCTGTTTTTT
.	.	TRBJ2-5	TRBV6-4	CASSEDSGGSKTQYF	TGTGCCAGCAGTGAAGACTCCGGAGGGAGTAAGACCCAGTACTTC
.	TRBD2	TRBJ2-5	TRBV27	CASRPQLAGVETQYF	TGTGCCAGCAGACCCCAACTAGCGGGAGTAGAGACCCAGTACTTC
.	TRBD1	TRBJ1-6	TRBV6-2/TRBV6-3	CASSYLQGAGNSPLHF	TGTGCCAGCAGTTACCTCCAGGGGGCTGGTAATTCACCCCTCCACTTT
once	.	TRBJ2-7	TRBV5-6	CASSLRDKGEQYF	TGTGCCAGCAGCTTGCGGGACAAGGGCGAGCAGTACTTC
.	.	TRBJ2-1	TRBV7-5	CVRSLEGRVGNYNEQFF	TGTGTCAGAAGCTTAGAAGGGCGGGTCGGGAATTACAATGAGCAGTTCTTC
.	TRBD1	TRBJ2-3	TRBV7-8	CASRRGPLTDTQYF	TGTGCCAGCAGGAGGGGGCCGTTAACAGATACGCAGTATTTT
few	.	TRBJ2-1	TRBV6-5	CASRFRQDTYNEQFF	TGTGCCAGCAGATTCAGACAGGACACCTACAATGAGCAGTTCTTC
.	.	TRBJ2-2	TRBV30	CAWNSGSNTGELFF	TGTGCCTGGAACTCAGGGTCGAACACCGGGGAGCTGTTTTTT
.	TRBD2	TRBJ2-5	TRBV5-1	CASRLAGVVKTQYF	TGCGCCAGCAGACTAGCGGGAGTGGTAAAGACCCAGTACTTC
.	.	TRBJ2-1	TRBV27	CASSPGGGPDEQFF	TGTGCCAGCAGTCCCGGCGGGGGCCCCGATGAGCAGTTCTTC
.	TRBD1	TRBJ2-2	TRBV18	CASSHGQGPRGELFF	TGTGCCAGCTCACACGGACAGGGACCACGCGGGGAGCTGTTTTTT
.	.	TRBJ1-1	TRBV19	CASSPQTPNTEAFF	TGTGCCAGTAGTCCCCAGACACCGAACACTGAAGCTTTCTTT
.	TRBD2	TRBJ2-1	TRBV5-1	CASSLGLAGGLNEQFF	TGCGCCAGCAGCTTGGGACTAGCGGGAGGGCTAAATGAGCAGTTCTTC
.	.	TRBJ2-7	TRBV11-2	CASSLDKRGHSEQYF	TGTGCCAGCAGCTTAGATAAGAGAGGGCATTCCGAGCAGTACTTC
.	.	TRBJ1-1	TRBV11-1	CASSRGGNTEAFF	TGTGCCAGCAGCCGGGGGGGGAACACTGAAGCTTTCTTT
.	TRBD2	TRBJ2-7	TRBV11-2	CASSLVRSGRAVEQYF	TGTGCCAGCAGCTTAGTTCGCAGCGGGAGAGCCGTGGAGCAGTACTTC
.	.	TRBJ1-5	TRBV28	CASSSGTRFQPQHF	TGTGCCAGCAGTTCCGGGACAAGATTCCAGCCCCAGCATTTT
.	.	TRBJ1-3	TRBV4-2	CASSQGGGDGNTIYF	TGTGCCAGCAGCCAAGGGGGGGGTGACGGAAACACCATATATTTT
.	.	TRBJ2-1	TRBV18	CASSPDRDYNEQFF	TGTGCCAGCTCACCTGACCGGGACTACAATGAGCAGTTCTTC
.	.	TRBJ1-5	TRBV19	CASSIWGHGQPQHF	TGTGCCAGTAGTATTTGGGGACATGGGCAGCCCCAGCATTTT
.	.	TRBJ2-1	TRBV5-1	CASSLAGVSSNEQFF	TGCGCCAGCAGCTTGGCCGGAGTTTCCAGCAATGAGCAGTTCTTC
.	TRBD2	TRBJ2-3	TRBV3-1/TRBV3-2	CASSPKTSGRATDTQYF	TGTGCCAGCAGCCCCAAGACTAGCGGGAGGGCCACAGATACGCAGTATTTT
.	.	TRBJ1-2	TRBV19	CASSITHGGAGTNYGYTF	TGTGCCAGTAGTATTACCCACGGGGGGGCCGGTACGAACTATGGCTACACCTTC
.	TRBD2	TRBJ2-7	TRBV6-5	CASTFGGAGYEQYF	TGTGCCAGCACCTTCGGGGGGGCGGGTTACGAGCAGTACTTC
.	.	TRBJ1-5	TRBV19	CASSVRWNQPQHF	TGTGCCAGTAGTGTTCGGTGGAATCAGCCCCAGCATTTT
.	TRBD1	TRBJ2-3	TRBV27	CASSLSMTGGNTDTQYF	TGTGCCAGCAGTTTATCGATGACAGGGGGAAACACAGATACGCAGTATTTT
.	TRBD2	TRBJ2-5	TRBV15	CATSLSGRVETQYF	TGTGCCACCAGCTTGAGCGGGAGGGTTGAGACCCAGTACTTC
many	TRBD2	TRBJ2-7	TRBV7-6	CASSLEGLGVSYEQYF	TGTGCCAGCAGCTTAGAGGGACTAGGGGTCTCCTACGAGCAGTACTTC
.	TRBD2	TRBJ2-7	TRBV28	CASSLRTSGKAYEQYF	TGTGCCAGCAGTCTCCGGACTAGCGGGAAGGCCTACGAGCAGTACTTC
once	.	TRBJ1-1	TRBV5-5	CASSLSQAAFF	TGTGCCAGCAGCTTATCACAGGCGGCTTTCTTT
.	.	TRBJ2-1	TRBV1	CTSSPQGYNEQFF	TGCACCAGCAGCCCGCAGGGCTACAATGAGCAGTTCTTC
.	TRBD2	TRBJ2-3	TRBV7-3	CASSPIAGGSTDTQYF	TGTGCCAGCAGCCCCATAGCGGGAGGAAGCACAGATACGCAGTATTTT
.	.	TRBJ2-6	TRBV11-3	CVGWPGTHSYSGANVLTF	TGTGTGGGGTGGCCCGGGACTCACTCTTACTCTGGGGCCAACGTCCTGACTTTC
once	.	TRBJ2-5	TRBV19	CASSIAGGETQYF	TGTGCCAGTAGTATAGCAGGTGGAGAGACCCAGTACTTC
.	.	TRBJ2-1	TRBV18	CASSPPIGPGNEQFF	TGTGCCAGCTCACCCCCAATCGGCCCGGGCAATGAGCAGTTCTTC
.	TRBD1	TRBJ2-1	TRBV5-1	CASSSQGVVGNEQFF	TGCGCCAGCAGCTCCCAGGGGGTAGTTGGGAATGAGCAGTTCTTC
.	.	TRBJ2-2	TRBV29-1	CSARMGTRQSGELFF	TGCAGCGCCCGGATGGGGACTCGACAAAGCGGGGAGCTGTTTTTT
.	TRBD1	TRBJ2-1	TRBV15	CATQMTGDNEQFF	TGTGCCACCCAGATGACAGGGGACAATGAGCAGTTCTTC
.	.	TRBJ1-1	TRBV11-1	CASNIGVSGTEAFF	TGTGCCAGCAACATAGGTGTGTCGGGCACTGAAGCTTTCTTT
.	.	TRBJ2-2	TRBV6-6	CASSRSRDGELFF	TGTGCCAGCAGCCGGTCCCGGGACGGGGAGCTGTTTTTT
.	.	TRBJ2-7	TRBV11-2	CASSFGREAGEQYF	TGTGCCAGCAGCTTTGGCAGGGAGGCAGGGGAGCAGTACTTC
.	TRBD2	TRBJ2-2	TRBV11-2	CASGSRTSGELFF	TGTGCCAGCGGATCTAGGACTAGCGGGGAGCTGTTTTTT
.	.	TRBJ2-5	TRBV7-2	CASSLRQTQYF	TGTGCCAGCAGCTTGAGGCAGACCCAGTACTTC
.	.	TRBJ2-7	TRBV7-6	CASSSGQSYEQYF	TGTGCCAGCAGCTCGGGACAATCCTACGAGCAGTACTTC
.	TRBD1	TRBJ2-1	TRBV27	CASSLSIGTGVNEQFF	TGTGCCAGCAGTTTATCGATCGGGACAGGGGTTAATGAGCAGTTCTTC
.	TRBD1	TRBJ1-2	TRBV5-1	CASSAGQGVYGYTF	TGCGCCAGCAGCGCGGGACAGGGTGTCTATGGCTACACCTTC
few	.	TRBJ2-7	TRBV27	CASRRTQGGSYEQYF	TGTGCCAGCAGGAGAACTCAGGGGGGCAGCTACGAGCAGTACTTC
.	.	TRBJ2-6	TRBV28	CATGDSGANVLTF	TGTGCCACTGGGGACTCCGGGGCCAACGTCCTGACTTTC
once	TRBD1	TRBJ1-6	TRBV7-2	CASSPETGPNSPLHF	TGTGCCAGCAGCCCTGAGACAGGGCCGAATTCACCCCTCCACTTT
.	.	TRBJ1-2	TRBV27	CASSLRQGYGYTF	TGTGCCAGCAGTTTACGGCAGGGCTATGGCTACACCTTC
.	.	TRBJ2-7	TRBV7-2	CASNLGGGYEQYF	TGTGCCAGCAACTTGGGAGGAGGTTACGAGCAGTACTTC
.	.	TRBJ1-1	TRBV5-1	CASSAQPGELNTEAFF	TGCGCCAGCAGCGCACAACCAGGGGAACTCAACACTGAAGCTTTCTTT
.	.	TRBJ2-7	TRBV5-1	CASSSGSGLYEQYF	TGCGCCAGCAGCTCAGGTAGCGGACTCTACGAGCAGTACTTC
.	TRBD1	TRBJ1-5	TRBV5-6	CASSFAGGGNQPQHF	TGTGCCAGCAGCTTTGCAGGGGGCGGCAATCAGCCCCAGCATTTT
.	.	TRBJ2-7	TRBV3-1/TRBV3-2	CASSQAGIYEQYF	TGTGCCAGCAGCCAGGCAGGGATCTACGAGCAGTACTTC
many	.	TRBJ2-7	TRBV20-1	CSASYKRVPYEQYF	TGCAGTGCTAGTTATAAACGCGTGCCCTACGAGCAGTACTTC
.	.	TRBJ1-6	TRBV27	CASQDRSNSPLHF	TGTGCCAGTCAAGACAGGAGCAATTCACCCCTCCACTTT